The next 17 T cell receptor beta chains were all read from a single sample in a study of OX40 agonist ivuxolimab in advanced cancers. This table comes from immunoSEQ multiplex PCR, and its TCRdb copy is limited to in-frame clones, with some not included. This sample carries 30,000 to 35,000 clones, roughly 80% of them seen once, and the ten largest clones take about a quarter. The sequenced sample was CD4+ or CD8+ T cells sorted from blood, obtained in a trial of the OX40 agonist ivuxolimab. These receptors originate from an adult with an advanced solid tumor such as melanoma, head and neck, liver or kidney cancer.

This rearrangement joins TRBV7-9 to TRBJ2-7; D remains ambiguous. CDR3 size: 13 residues. Trimming left V 3 bases short and J 3 bases short, with 9 bases between. In germline, CDR1 is SEHNR, CDR2 FQNEAQ (reference sequence). CDR3 DNA: TGTGCCAGCAGCTTCGACACCCGCTACGAGCAGTACTTC. Translated, it gives CASSFDTRYEQYF.

CDR3 protein: CATSRLNEQFF. CDR3 nucleotide sequence: TGTGCCACCAGCCGCCTCAATGAGCAGTTCTTC. This sequence joins TRBV15 and TRBJ2-1; no firm D call. The CDR3 covers 11 residues. Germline values: CDR1 LNHNV, CDR2 YYDKDF (reference sequence). The V end was cut by 5 bases, the J end by 6 bases, with 5 bases between.

The chain uses TRBV30 and TRBJ1-3; the D gene is possibly TRBD1 (6 bases). This CDR3 has 17 amino acids. CDR1 and CDR2 (germline): GTSNPN, SVGIG (reference sequence). V dropped 2 bases and J dropped 0 bases, with 17 bases sitting between them. DNA of the CDR3: TGTGCCTGGAGTCCCTCCAACAGGGCCTACTCTGGAAACACCATATATTTT. Translating it yields CAWSPSNRAYSGNTIYF. Full variable domain (rest looked up from reference TRBV30 and TRBJ1-3): SQTIHQWPATLVQPVGSPLSLECTVEGTSNPNLYWYRQAAGRGLQLLFYSVGIGQISSEVPQNLSASRPQDRQFILSSKKLLLSDSGFYLCAWSPSNRAYSGNTIYFGEGSWLTVV.

CDR3 nucleotide sequence: TGTGCCAGCAGCCTTACGTCCCGGGAAGCTTTCTTT. Protein: CASSLTSREAFF. The V and J genes are TRBV7-9 and TRBJ1-1; the D is unclear. The CDR3 is made up of 12 amino acids. The ends were cut back, 5 bases at V and 8 bases at J, with 12 bases in the middle. Germline-derived CDR1 and CDR2 are SEHNR and FQNEAQ (reference sequence).

Ten or more counts support this clone. The V and J genes are TRBV28 and TRBJ2-6; D not resolved. V was shortened by 6 bases and J by 4 bases, with 16 bases between the two germline ends. CDR1 is MDHEN and CDR2 is SYDVKM in the germline V gene. This CDR3 region has 16 residues. The CDR3 nucleotides are TGTGCCAGCAGCCCTGCTCCTTTGGGCGGGGCCAACGTCCTGACTTTC. It yields the protein CASSPAPLGGANVLTF.

This clone was detected only a few times. The V call is TRBV4-1, the J call TRBJ2-7, with a possible D match to TRBD2 (5 bases). This CDR3 spans 16 amino acids. V was trimmed by 3 bases and J by 0 bases, leaving 15 bases between them. Germline V gives CDR1 MGHRA, CDR2 YSYEKL. CDR3: CASSQGLAVGSYEQYF. In nucleotides, the CDR3 is TGCGCCAGCAGCCAGGGTCTAGCCGTGGGCTCCTACGAGCAGTACTTC.

V usage is TRBV7-9 and J usage is TRBJ2-7, with TRBD1 identical over 9 bases. J lost 5 bases, V lost 5 bases, and 4 bases had no gene match. CDR1 is SEHNR, CDR2 FQNEAQ, per germline (reference sequence). The CDR3 runs 13 residues. The CDR3 bases are TGTGCCAGCAGCCGGCGGACAGGGGACGAGCAGTACTTC. Translated, it gives CASSRRTGDEQYF.

The V call is TRBV4-1, the J call TRBJ1-1; TRBD1 aligns across 12 bases. Germline loops: CDR1 MGHRA, CDR2 YSYEKL. V gave up 0 bases and J gave up 5 bases; unmatched junction bases: 10. This CDR3 comprises 18 residues. The CDR3, as DNA: TGCGCCAGCAGCCAAGACGGGAGGGGACAGGGGGCGAGGACTGAAGCTTTCTTT. Translated: CASSQDGRGQGARTEAFF.

This chain links TRBV11-2 with TRBJ2-7, with 8 bases aligning to TRBD1. The CDR3 consists of 15 residues. From germline, CDR1 is SGHAT and CDR2 FQNNGV. Germline trimming cut 4 bases from V and 3 bases from J; bases unmatched to any gene: 8. The CDR3 reads CASSSPGGQGYEQYF. The CDR3, as DNA: TGTGCCAGCAGCTCCCCCGGCGGACAGGGCTACGAGCAGTACTTC.

There are a few counts of this clone. The V and J genes are TRBV15 and TRBJ1-6; tentative D call: TRBD1 (5 bases). The V end was cut by 5 bases, the J end by 7 bases, with 18 bases between. The CDR3 has 16 amino acids. Germline V lookup: CDR1 LNHNV, CDR2 YYDKDF (reference sequence). The chain's CDR3 is CATSRRGGAENSPLHF. DNA of the CDR3: TGTGCCACCAGCCGACGGGGAGGGGCGGAGAATTCACCCCTCCACTTT. The full variable domain, with the rest looked up from reference TRBV15 and TRBJ1-6, is DAMVIQNPRYQVTQFGKPVTLSCSQTLNHNVMYWYQQKSSQAPKLLFHYYDKDFNNEADTPDNFQSRRPNTSFCFLDIRSPGLGDTAMYLCATSRRGGAENSPLHFGNGTRLTVT.

This clone occurred a few times. The chain employs TRBV5-1 and TRBJ2-1; D call uncertain. The CDR3 has 12 residues. Trimming pared 4 bases from V and 7 bases from J, leaving 9 bases between. Germline V gene sequence: CDR1 SGHRS, CDR2 YFSETQ. In nucleotides, the CDR3 is TGCGCCAGCAGCCCTAGAGATAATGAGCAGTTCTTC. Its protein product is CASSPRDNEQFF.

This clone was picked up a small number of times. The chain joins TRBV7-9 to TRBJ1-4, with 7 positions matching TRBD1. The CDR3 runs to 17 residues. Looked up from germline, CDR1 is SEHNR and CDR2 is FQNEAQ (reference sequence). The V and J ends lost 4 bases and 3 bases, in that order; junction bases with no gene match: 11. CDR3 nucleotides: TGTGCCAGCAGCTCCTACCTCATAGACAGGGCTAATGAAAAACTGTTTTTT. This gives the protein CASSSYLIDRANEKLFF.

The chain recombines TRBV29-1 with TRBJ1-1, with D possibly matching TRBD1 (5 bases). The V gene's germline CDR1 is SQVTM and CDR2 ANQGSEA. The CDR3 has 13 residues. The ends were cut back, 4 bases at V and 1 base at J, with 10 bases in the middle. CDR3 in DNA: TGCAGCGTTGTGACAGCGGCGAACACTGAAGCTTTCTTT. Translated, it gives CSVVTAANTEAFF. Complete variable domain (other parts from reference TRBV29-1 and TRBJ1-1): SAVISQKPSRDICQRGTSLTIQCQVDSQVTMMFWYRQQPGQSLTLIATANQGSEATYESGFVIDKFPISRPNLTFSTLTVSNMSPEDSSIYLCSVVTAANTEAFFGQGTRLTVV.

The chain employs TRBV27 and TRBJ2-1; TRBD1 or TRBD2 may be the D gene (6 bases each). With 3 bases removed from V and 5 bases from J, the gap between germline ends came to 17 bases. Germline V CDR1 and CDR2: MNHEY, SMNVEV (reference sequence). The CDR3 loop spans 16 amino acids. In nucleotides, the CDR3 is TGTGCCAGCAGTTTCTCCGGGACTGGGGGCAACAATGAGCAGTTCTTC. Its translation is CASSFSGTGGNNEQFF.

The rearrangement uses TRBV29-1 and TRBJ2-1, with D perhaps assigned TRBD1 or TRBD2 (5 bases each). The ends were cut back, 7 bases at V and 7 bases at J, with 14 bases in the middle. The CDR3 is 12 amino acids. Germline CDR1 and CDR2: SQVTM and ANQGSEA. For the CDR3, the DNA is TGCAGCGCCCGCGAGGGGAGAAATGAGCAGTTCTTC. Translated, it gives CSAREGRNEQFF.

The chain uses TRBV6-1 and TRBJ2-2, with a possible D match to TRBD2 (5 bases). Trimming took off 6 bases at V and 2 bases at J, with 10 bases between the two ends. Per the germline V gene, CDR1 is MNHNS and CDR2 is SASEGT. There are 14 residues in the CDR3. CDR3 protein: CASRLVVNTGELFF. Here the CDR3 DNA reads TGTGCCAGCAGACTAGTAGTAAACACCGGGGAGCTGTTTTTT.

The J gene is TRBJ1-5, the V gene TRBV19; 8 bases align to TRBD1. CDR1 and CDR2 (germline): LNHDA, SQIVND (reference sequence). The CDR3 is 17 amino acids. J gave up 5 bases and V 1 base, and 10 bases lay outside the gene matches. The CDR3 reads CASSIGPTGAGHQPQHF. The CDR3, as DNA: TGTGCCAGTAGTATAGGTCCGACAGGGGCAGGTCATCAGCCCCAGCATTTT.